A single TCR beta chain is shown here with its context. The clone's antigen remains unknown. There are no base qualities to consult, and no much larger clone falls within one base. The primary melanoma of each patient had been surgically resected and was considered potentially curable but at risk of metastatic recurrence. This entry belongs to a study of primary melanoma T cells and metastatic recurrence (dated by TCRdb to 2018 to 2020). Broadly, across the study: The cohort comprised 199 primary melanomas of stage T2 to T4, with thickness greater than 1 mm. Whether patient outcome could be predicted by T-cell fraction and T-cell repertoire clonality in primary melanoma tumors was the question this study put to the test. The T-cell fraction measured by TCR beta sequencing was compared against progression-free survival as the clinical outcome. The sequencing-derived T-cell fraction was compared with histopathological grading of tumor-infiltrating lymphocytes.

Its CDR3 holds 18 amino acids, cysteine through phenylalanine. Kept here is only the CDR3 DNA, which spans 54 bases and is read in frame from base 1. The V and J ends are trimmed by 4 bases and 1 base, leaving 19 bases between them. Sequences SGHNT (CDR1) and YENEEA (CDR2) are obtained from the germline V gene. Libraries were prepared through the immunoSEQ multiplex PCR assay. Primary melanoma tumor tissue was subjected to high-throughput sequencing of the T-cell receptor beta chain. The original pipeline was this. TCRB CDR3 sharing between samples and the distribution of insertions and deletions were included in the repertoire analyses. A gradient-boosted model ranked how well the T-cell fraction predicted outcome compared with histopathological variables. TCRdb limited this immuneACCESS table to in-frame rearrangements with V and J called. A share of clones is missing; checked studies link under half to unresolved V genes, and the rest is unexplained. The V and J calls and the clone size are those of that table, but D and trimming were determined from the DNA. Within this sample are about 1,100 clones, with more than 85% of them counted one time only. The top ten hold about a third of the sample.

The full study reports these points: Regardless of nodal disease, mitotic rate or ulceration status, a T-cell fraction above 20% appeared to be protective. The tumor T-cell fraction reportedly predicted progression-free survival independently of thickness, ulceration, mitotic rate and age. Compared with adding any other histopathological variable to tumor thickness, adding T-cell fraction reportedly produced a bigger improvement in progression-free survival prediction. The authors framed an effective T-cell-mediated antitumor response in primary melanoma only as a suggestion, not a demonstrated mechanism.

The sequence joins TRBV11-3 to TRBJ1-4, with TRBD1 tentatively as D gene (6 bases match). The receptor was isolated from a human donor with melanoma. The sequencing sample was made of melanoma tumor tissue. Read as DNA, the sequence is TGTGCCAGCAGCTCCCCGGCGGGGGGCCCTCTAACTAATGAAAAACTGTTTTTT. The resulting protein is CASSSPAGGPLTNEKLFF.